This is a list of T cell receptor beta chains from one sample in a study of immune evolution from preneoplasia to lung adenocarcinoma. Only in-frame clones appear in the TCRdb table, and some are missing; sequencing was by immunoSEQ multiplex PCR. Among around 6,400 clones, 75% to 90% were seen once, and the ten largest hold 4.5% to 5.5%. The specimen sequenced was FFPE invasive lung adenocarcinoma tissue. Every receptor here comes from a person aged 50 to 70 with lung adenocarcinoma. CDR3s include the opening cysteine and the closing phenylalanine or tryptophan. D genes are given only for firm matches. A clone size is listed for some rows: how often the clone was seen (once, few, many), or a class if it is expanded.

>-|TRBV30|15|-|TRBJ1-1
TGTGCCTGGGGGCCCCCTCTCTTCATGAACACTGAAGCTTTCTTT
CAWGPPLFMNTEAFF
>-|TRBV18|15|-|TRBJ2-6
TGTGCCAGCTCACCAGGGAACTCTGGGGCCAACGTCCTGACTTTC
CASSPGNSGANVLTF
>-|TRBV7-2|14|-|TRBJ1-5
TGTGCCAGCAGCTCGGGCCTTAGCAATCAGCCCCAGCATTTT
CASSSGLSNQPQHF
>-|TRBV28|16|-|TRBJ2-3
TGTGCCAGCAGTTTGGGAGTAGCGCTTGGCACAGATACGCAGTATTTT
CASSLGVALGTDTQYF
>-|TRBV2|12|-|TRBJ2-7
TGTGCCAGCAACGGAGAAACCTACGAGCAGTACTTC
CASNGETYEQYF
>-|TRBV2|10|-|TRBJ1-3
TGTGCCAGCAGTGGGGGCCTCATATATTTT
CASSGGLIYF
>-|TRBV5-1|15|-|TRBJ1-5
TGCGCCAGCAGCTTGGTGGGAGGTAGCAATCAGCCCCAGCATTTT
CASSLVGGSNQPQHF
>-|TRBV5-1|15|-|TRBJ1-3
TGCGCCAGCAGCTTTACAGGGAGCTCTGGAAACACCATATATTTT
CASSFTGSSGNTIYF
>-|TRBV6-4|15|TRBD2|TRBJ2-3
TGTGCCAGCAGTCCCGGGACTAGCGACACAGATACGCAGTATTTT
CASSPGTSDTDTQYF
>few|TRBV4-1|16|-|TRBJ1-4
TGCGCCAGCAGCCAAGATCATCCGGCAGTCCGGGAAAAACTGTTTTTT
CASSQDHPAVREKLFF
>-|TRBV29-1|12|-|TRBJ1-2
TGCAGCGTCGCCGGGACCCTCGAAGGCTACACCTTC
CSVAGTLEGYTF
>-|TRBV13|13|-|TRBJ2-1
TGTGCCAGCAGCCCAGGGGCTTTCAATGAGCAGTTCTTC
CASSPGAFNEQFF
>-|TRBV7-9|11|-|TRBJ2-1
TGTGCCAGCAGCTTCATCATTGAGCAGTTCTTC
CASSFIIEQFF
>-|TRBV6-5|14|TRBD1|TRBJ1-2
TGTGCCAGCAGTCAAACCGGGACAGGGTATGGCTACACCTTC
CASSQTGTGYGYTF
>-|TRBV18|14|-|TRBJ2-7
TGTGCCAGCTCACCCCAAGTGAGGTCGGGGGAGCAGTACTTC
CASSPQVRSGEQYF
>once|TRBV18|12|-|TRBJ2-1
TGTGCCAGCTCGAAACAGGAGAATGAGCAGTTCTTC
CASSKQENEQFF
>-|TRBV4-1|12|-|TRBJ2-1
TGCGCCAGCAGCCAACCCCCCGGTGAGCAGTTCTTC
CASSQPPGEQFF
>once|TRBV7-9|13|-|TRBJ2-1
TGTGCCAGCAGCTTATTAGGAAACAATGAGCAGTTCTTC
CASSLLGNNEQFF
>-|TRBV28|13|-|TRBJ2-3
TGTGCCAGCATACAGGGAAACACAGATACGCAGTATTTT
CASIQGNTDTQYF
>once|TRBV20-1|11|-|TRBJ2-5
TGCAGTGCCACCCTACAAGAGACCCAGTACTTC
CSATLQETQYF
>-|TRBV9|14|-|TRBJ2-5
TGTGCCAGCAGCGTCGGGATGGGGCAAGAGACCCAGTACTTC
CASSVGMGQETQYF
>-|TRBV15|18|-|TRBJ2-1
TGTGCCACCAGCAGAGGGGCTAGTTTATTTGGCTCCTACAATGAGCAGTTCTTC
CATSRGASLFGSYNEQFF
>-|TRBV2|17|TRBD1|TRBJ2-3
TGTGCCAGCAGGGAACTGACAGGGAGTGCTTGGGTTGATACGCAGTATTTT
CASRELTGSAWVDTQYF
>-|TRBV27|13|-|TRBJ1-1
TGTGCCAGCAGGGGATCGATCGGAGTAGGAGCTTTCTTT
CASRGSIGVGAFF
>-|TRBV5-1|16|-|TRBJ2-7
TGCGCCAGCAGCTTGTCCCGGTGGGTAGCCGTCAACGAGCAGTACTTC
CASSLSRWVAVNEQYF